The 16 T cell receptor beta chains given below trace back to one sample, sequenced in a study of shared clonotypes between healthy human individuals. Assay used: immunoSEQ multiplex PCR; TCRdb lists only in-frame clones, some missing. In the table there are around 510,000 clones, about 96% of which are singletons. The sample consisted of naive CD4+ T cells sorted from blood. Documented subset: CD45RA+ positively selected. All receptors derive from a woman aged 25 to 39 in good health.

The genes are TRBV7-9 and TRBJ2-5; 10 nucleotides line up with TRBD1. V was clipped by 5 bases and J by 5 bases; unmatched bases: 8. The CDR3 contains 15 residues. Germline assignment: CDR1 SEHNR and CDR2 FQNEAQ (reference sequence). The CDR3 region is CASSRSTGGAETQYF. The CDR3 DNA sequence: TGTGCCAGCAGCCGGTCGACAGGGGGCGCGGAGACCCAGTACTTC. Filled out from reference TRBV7-9 and TRBJ2-5, the complete variable domain reads DTGVSQNPRHKITKRGQNVTFRCDPISEHNRLYWYRQTLGQGPEFLTYFQNEAQLEKSRLLSDRFSAERPKGSFSTLEIQRTEQGDSAMYLCASSRSTGGAETQYFGPGTRLLVL.

The chain recombines TRBV20-1 with TRBJ1-1, with 8 bases that match TRBD1. The germline V gene has CDR1 DFQATT and CDR2 SNEGSKA (reference sequence). Trimming removed 2 bases from V and 8 bases from J; junction bases left unmatched: 1. CDR3 length: 11 residues. In DNA form, the CDR3 reads TGCAGTGCTAGAAGACAGGGGGAAGCTTTCTTT. Encoded protein: CSARRQGEAFF.

This clone was detected once. The genes are TRBV6-5 and TRBJ1-2; D possibly corresponds to TRBD1 (6 bases). The CDR3 sequence is 15 residues long. Germline CDR1 and CDR2: MNHEY and SVGAGI. Trimming removed 6 bases from V and 2 bases from J, with 16 bases in between. In nucleotides, the CDR3 is TGTGCCAGCAGATTCCAGGGGAGACCCAACTATGGCTACACCTTC. Translated, it gives CASRFQGRPNYGYTF.

CDR3 in amino acids: CASSLPGANNQPQHF. CDR3 nucleotides: TGTGCCAGCAGTTTACCGGGGGCTAACAATCAGCCCCAGCATTTT. The V call is TRBV28, the J call TRBJ1-5; weak D call: TRBD1 (6 bases). CDR1 and CDR2 from the germline V gene are MDHEN and SYDVKM. V lost 2 bases and J 3 bases, leaving 11 bases between the germline ends. The CDR3 is 15 residues long.

V is TRBV30 and J is TRBJ2-7; 10 bases map to TRBD1. CDR3 length equals 15 residues. Germline CDR1 is GTSNPN and CDR2 is SVGIG (reference sequence). The ends lost 1 base at V and 2 bases at J; junction bases unmatched: 5. CDR3 nucleotides: TGTGCCTGGAGTGGGCAGGGGACAGGGGCCTACGAGCAGTACTTC. This gives the protein CAWSGQGTGAYEQYF.

The gene calls are TRBV2 and TRBJ2-2; perhaps D is TRBD1 or TRBD2 (6 bases each). Germline V gene sequence: CDR1 SNHLY, CDR2 FYNNEI. This CDR3 region has 16 residues. Trimming removed 6 bases at V and 6 bases at J, with 20 bases between. The CDR3, as DNA: TGTGCCAGCAGCCCAATAGGGGGGAGAGAGGCCGGGGAGCTGTTTTTT. The encoded protein is CASSPIGGREAGELFF.

The chain is built from TRBV6-5 and TRBJ2-7, with D perhaps TRBD1 (5 bases). The CDR3 extends over 15 amino acids. Germline CDR1 MNHEY, CDR2 SVGAGI. Trimming left V 3 bases short and J 2 bases short, with 14 bases between. The CDR3 DNA is TGTGCCAGCAGTTATGATAGGACACCAACCTACGAGCAGTACTTC. This encodes CASSYDRTPTYEQYF.

Concerning this clone itself: Distinct nucleotide sequences in the sample also encode this CDR3. The chain uses TRBV15 and TRBJ2-7; the D gene is possibly TRBD1 (5 bases). The CDR3 length is 14 residues. V lost 0 bases, J lost 2 bases, and 8 bases lay in between. Germline-derived CDR1 and CDR2 are LNHNV and YYDKDF (reference sequence). CDR3 loop: CATSRDQTAYEQYF. CDR3 nucleotides: TGTGCCACCAGCAGAGACCAGACAGCCTACGAGCAGTACTTC.

This chain joins TRBV30 and TRBJ2-5, with D perhaps TRBD1 or TRBD2 (5 bases each). The CDR3 runs to 13 residues. The germline V gene has CDR1 GTSNPN and CDR2 SVGIG (reference sequence). V was trimmed by 2 bases and J by 4 bases, leaving 11 bases between them. The CDR3: CAWSFGGAETQYF. The CDR3 DNA is TGTGCCTGGAGTTTTGGGGGAGCAGAGACCCAGTACTTC.

This chain joins TRBV6-6 and TRBJ2-2; 10 bases are shared with TRBD1. V was clipped by 2 bases and J by 4 bases; unmatched bases: 1. The CDR3 sequence is 15 residues long. Looked up from germline, CDR1 is MNHNY and CDR2 is SVGAGI (reference sequence). CDR3 protein: CASSYGDRGTGELFF. Written as DNA, the CDR3 is TGTGCCAGCAGTTACGGGGACAGGGGCACCGGGGAGCTGTTTTTT.

The CDR3 loop is CASSSLIRQAKNTEAFF. For the CDR3, the DNA is TGTGCCAGCAGCTCACTCATTCGACAGGCTAAGAACACTGAAGCTTTCTTT. The chain joins TRBV5-5 to TRBJ1-1; D may be TRBD1 (6 bases). This CDR3 contains 17 residues. V was shortened by 3 bases and J by 1 base, with 19 bases between the two germline ends. From germline, CDR1 is SGHKS and CDR2 YYEKEE (reference sequence).

The gene calls are TRBV11-2 and TRBJ1-3; unclear D gene. The germline CDR1 and CDR2 sequences are SGHAT and FQNNGV. The CDR3 loop spans 15 amino acids. V was shortened by 4 bases and J by 0 bases, with 10 bases between the two germline ends. CDR3 DNA: TGTGCCAGCAGCTCCCATACCTTCTCTGGAAACACCATATATTTT. Amino acids: CASSSHTFSGNTIYF.

CDR3 nucleotides: TGTGCCAGCAGTTTAACGGACGGATACGAGCAGTACTTC. It codes for CASSLTDGYEQYF. This chain links TRBV7-8 with TRBJ2-7; no clear D. CDR1 and CDR2 (germline): SGHVS, FQNEAQ. The CDR3 runs to 13 residues. The V and J ends lost 6 bases and 4 bases respectively, with 13 bases between them.

The chain combines TRBV27 with TRBJ1-2; TRBD1 matches 9 bases. This CDR3 region has 14 residues. The V gene's germline CDR1 is MNHEY and CDR2 SMNVEV (reference sequence). Trimming cost V 6 bases and J 7 bases; bases outside gene matches: 9. As DNA, the CDR3 is TGTGCCAGCAGACAAGACAGGGGGTTAGGTGGCTACACCTTC. Translated, it gives CASRQDRGLGGYTF.

The chain uses TRBV19 and TRBJ2-5; 7 nucleotides align to TRBD1. CDR3 length equals 14 residues. Germline loops: CDR1 LNHDA, CDR2 SQIVND (reference sequence). V lost 0 bases, J lost 5 bases, and 3 bases stayed unmatched. DNA of the CDR3: TGTGCCAGTAGTATAGAAAGGGGGCGGGAGACCCAGTACTTC. This sequence encodes CASSIERGRETQYF.

The chain joins TRBV4-1 to TRBJ1-2; D is perhaps TRBD1 (5 bases). The germline V gene has CDR1 MGHRA and CDR2 YSYEKL. The CDR3 totals 16 residues. Trimming took 4 bases from V and 4 from J, leaving 19 bases between them. The CDR3 DNA reads as TGCGCCAGCAGCCCGTTCGGGACTCCGCTCTCCTATGGCTACACCTTC. Translated: CASSPFGTPLSYGYTF.